A selection of T cell receptor beta chains follows, all from one sample in a study of neurological immune-mediated disorders. TCRdb called the 5' RACE reads again in MiXCR, with one record for every CDR3 protein. This sample has about 46,000 distinct CDR3 sequences, with about 1.8% found just once. Input material: PBMCs. The receptors derive from a woman aged 40 to 50 with multiple sclerosis. The CDR3 runs from the conserved cysteine through the conserved F or W. A D gene is named only where the DNA matches it firmly. The listing skips clone size in some rows; elsewhere it reads once, few, many or a size class.

size: many
D: -
J: TRBJ2-3
V: TRBV3-1
DNA: TGTGCCAGCAGTCGCGGGGCGGGGAACACAGATACGCAGTATTTT
CDR3: CASSRGAGNTDTQYF

size: many
D: TRBD1
J: TRBJ1-2
V: TRBV5-1
DNA: TGCGCCAGCAGCTTACCCGGGACAGGATTTTATGGCTACACCTTC
CDR3: CASSLPGTGFYGYTF

size: -
D: -
J: TRBJ1-1
V: TRBV20-1
DNA: TGCAGTGCTCAATCCCGGGGGATTGAAGCTTTCTTT
CDR3: CSAQSRGIEAFF

size: many
D: -
J: TRBJ1-1
V: TRBV7-2
DNA: TGTGCCAGCAGCTTGTCAACACGATGGACTGAAGCTTTCTTT
CDR3: CASSLSTRWTEAFF

size: many
D: TRBD2
J: TRBJ2-1
V: TRBV20-1
DNA: TGCAGTGCTAGAGAAACTAGCGGGGGGCACTCAGGTGAGCAGTTCTTC
CDR3: CSARETSGGHSGEQFF

size: many
D: -
J: TRBJ1-6
V: TRBV20-1
DNA: TGCAGTGCTAGCCCCGGTTCACCCCTCCACTTT
CDR3: CSASPGSPLHF

size: many
D: -
J: TRBJ2-1
V: TRBV5-1
DNA: TGCGCCAGCTCCCCAGGCGAGGGCTGGTGGTTCTTC
CDR3: CASSPGEGWWFF

size: medium-sized
D: -
J: TRBJ1-1
V: TRBV5-1
DNA: TGCGCCAGCAGCTTGAAAGGAAGCTTCGTGAACACTGAAGCTTTCTTT
CDR3: CASSLKGSFVNTEAFF

size: many
D: TRBD1
J: TRBJ1-1
V: TRBV10-2
DNA: TGCGCCAGCTTTGGGCGGAGGACAGGGTACACTGAAGCTTTCTTT
CDR3: CASFGRRTGYTEAFF

size: many
D: -
J: TRBJ1-4
V: TRBV20-1
DNA: TGCAGTGCTAGAGAGGCAGGAGGAGAGAAACTGTTTTTT
CDR3: CSAREAGGEKLFF

size: many
D: -
J: TRBJ2-7
V: TRBV18
DNA: TGTGCCAGCTCTCCTACTTCGGGGGGCCTGCAGTACTTC
CDR3: CASSPTSGGLQYF

size: -
D: -
J: TRBJ2-3
V: TRBV6-2/TRBV6-3
DNA: TGTGCCAGTAGCCTCCCGGGGGTGTTAGATACGCAGTATTTT
CDR3: CASSLPGVLDTQYF

size: many
D: -
J: TRBJ2-5
V: TRBV10-3
DNA: TGTGCCATCAGTGAGGCTAGTGACGGGACCCAGTACTTC
CDR3: CAISEASDGTQYF

size: many
D: -
J: TRBJ2-1
V: TRBV2
DNA: TGTGCCAGCCTCGGCGGGGCCGCCCGTGAGCAGTTCTTC
CDR3: CASLGGAAREQFF

size: many
D: TRBD1
J: TRBJ1-3
V: TRBV5-1
DNA: TGCGCCAGCAGCTCCAACGACAGGGGGCCGGGAAACACCATATATTTT
CDR3: CASSSNDRGPGNTIYF

size: many
D: -
J: TRBJ2-3
V: TRBV20-1
DNA: TGCAGTGCTAGAATTGGGGCTGATACGCAGTATTTT
CDR3: CSARIGADTQYF

size: many
D: -
J: TRBJ1-1
V: TRBV28
DNA: TGTGCCAGCAGTTTACAACAGGGTCGCGCAGCTTTCTTT
CDR3: CASSLQQGRAAFF

size: many
D: TRBD1
J: TRBJ2-7
V: TRBV18
DNA: TGTGCCAGCTCACCGCCGGGACAGGGGAGGTACGAGCAGTACTTC
CDR3: CASSPPGQGRYEQYF

size: many
D: TRBD1
J: TRBJ1-2
V: TRBV5-1
DNA: TGCGCCAGCAGGTTCCTGGGACAGGGCTCTGGCTACACCTTC
CDR3: CASRFLGQGSGYTF

size: many
D: -
J: TRBJ2-3
V: TRBV5-1
DNA: TGCGCCAGCAGCCTGGACGTCCCCCCAGATACGCAGTATTTT
CDR3: CASSLDVPPDTQYF

size: many
D: -
J: TRBJ2-5
V: TRBV20-1
DNA: TGCAGTGCTATAGTCACCTCCCCCTTGACCCAGTACTTC
CDR3: CSAIVTSPLTQYF

size: many
D: TRBD2
J: TRBJ2-7
V: TRBV11-2
DNA: TGTGCCAGCAGCTTAGGCCGGACTAGCGGGCCCCCCTACGAGCAGTACTTC
CDR3: CASSLGRTSGPPYEQYF

size: many
D: -
J: TRBJ1-6
V: TRBV4-2
DNA: TGTGCCAGCAGCCAAGTAGGGCTCAGGAATTCACCCCTCCACTTT
CDR3: CASSQVGLRNSPLHF

size: few
D: TRBD2
J: TRBJ2-5
V: TRBV6-6
DNA: TGTGCCAGCAGTTCCTGGACTAGTACCGAAGAGACCCAGTACTTC
CDR3: CASSSWTSTEETQYF

size: many
D: TRBD1
J: TRBJ2-7
V: TRBV5-1
DNA: TGCGCCAGCAGCTTGGTCGACCGGGACAGCTACGAGCAGTACTTC
CDR3: CASSLVDRDSYEQYF

size: many
D: TRBD1
J: TRBJ2-5
V: TRBV20-1
DNA: TGCAGTGCGGCCTTGGGACAGCAAGAGACCCAGTACTTC
CDR3: CSAALGQQETQYF

size: many
D: -
J: TRBJ2-5
V: TRBV2
DNA: TGTGCCAGCGGGGGTACAGCCCGGTACCAAGAGACCCAGTACTTC
CDR3: CASGGTARYQETQYF

size: many
D: TRBD1
J: TRBJ1-2
V: TRBV7-9
DNA: TGTGCCAGCAGCTTTTACACAGGGGTGGACTATGGCTACACCTTC
CDR3: CASSFYTGVDYGYTF

size: many
D: TRBD1
J: TRBJ2-3
V: TRBV6-5
DNA: TGTGCCAGCAGAACAGGGGTTGCGCAGTATTTT
CDR3: CASRTGVAQYF

size: many
D: -
J: TRBJ2-7
V: TRBV18
DNA: TGTGCCAGCTCACCGGCCGGAAGGGGCAACGAGCAGTACTTC
CDR3: CASSPAGRGNEQYF

size: many
D: TRBD1
J: TRBJ1-3
V: TRBV3-1
DNA: TGTGCCAGCAGCCCAACAGGGGTGGACACCATATATTTT
CDR3: CASSPTGVDTIYF

size: many
D: -
J: TRBJ2-3
V: TRBV5-1
DNA: TGCGCCAGCAGCAGAGAAATGGGGCGTGATACGCAGTATTTT
CDR3: CASSREMGRDTQYF

size: many
D: -
J: TRBJ1-1
V: TRBV5-1
DNA: TGCGCCAGCAGCTTAGGTGGAACATCGAACACTGAAGCTTTCTTT
CDR3: CASSLGGTSNTEAFF

size: many
D: -
J: TRBJ1-1
V: TRBV6-5
DNA: TGTGCCAGCCGTCAGGTCCTCACTGAAGCTTTCTTT
CDR3: CASRQVLTEAFF

size: many
D: -
J: TRBJ2-1
V: TRBV28
DNA: TGTGCCAGCAGTTTACATAACTCCTACAATGAGCAGTTCTTC
CDR3: CASSLHNSYNEQFF

size: many
D: TRBD1
J: TRBJ1-1
V: TRBV9
DNA: TGTGCCAGTGGGCGACAGGGGGCCACTGAAGCTTTCTTT
CDR3: CASGRQGATEAFF

size: many
D: -
J: TRBJ1-2
V: TRBV7-9
DNA: TGTGCCAGCAGCCGCCGGCGGGGGTCCAACTATGGCTACACCTTC
CDR3: CASSRRRGSNYGYTF